This T cell receptor (beta chain) was found in a study of T cells in Graves' hyperthyroidism and ophthalmopathy. Study-level information: Peripheral blood was taken when the disease was first diagnosed, before any treatment began. Broader study findings: Before onset, ophthalmopathy was predicted by the model a median around 6 months earlier.

TCR beta CDR3 regions were amplified from RNA transcripts. TCR CDR3 underwent first-round RT-PCR with the HTBI primer set. TCRdb called the multiplex PCR reads again in MiXCR, with one record for every CDR3 protein. The repertoire has under 600,000 distinct CDR3 sequences, roughly a sixth of them found once; the top ten carry 2.5% to 4%. For this clonotype: Its target is not known.

Diagnoses rested on clinical symptoms, serum thyroxine and TRAb, thyroid ultrasound and orbital computed tomography. Trimming cost V 5 bases and J 10 bases; bases outside gene matches: 18. The CDR3 is 16 amino acids. Germline V gene lookup returns CDR1 SGHAT and CDR2 FQNNGV. The sequencing sample was made of blood. V and J are TRBV11-2 and TRBJ1-1; 8 nucleotides align to TRBD1. The origin of this receptor is a woman between 40 and 50 years old with Graves' ophthalmopathy. The CDR3 nucleotides read TGTGCCAGCAGCCAAGAATCGGCAGGGGGCGTCAGGGGAGCTTTCTTT. Amino acid sequence: CASSQESAGGVRGAFF.